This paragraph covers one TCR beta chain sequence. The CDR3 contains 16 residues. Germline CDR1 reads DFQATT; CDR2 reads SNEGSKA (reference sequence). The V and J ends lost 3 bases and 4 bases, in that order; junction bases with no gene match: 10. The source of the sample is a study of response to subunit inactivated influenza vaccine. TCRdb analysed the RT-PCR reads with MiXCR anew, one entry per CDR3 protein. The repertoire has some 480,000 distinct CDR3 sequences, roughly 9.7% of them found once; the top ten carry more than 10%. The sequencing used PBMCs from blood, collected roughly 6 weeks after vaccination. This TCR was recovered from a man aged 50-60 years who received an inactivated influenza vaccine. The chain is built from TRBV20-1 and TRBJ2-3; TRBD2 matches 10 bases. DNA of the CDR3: TGCAGTGCTAGTCCCGCAGCGGGAGGGCTCGCAGATACGCAGTATTTT. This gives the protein CSASPAAGGLADTQYF.